This T cell receptor beta chain was recovered during a study of T-cell reconstitution after alpha-beta-depleted transplantation in children. Whole-study results and caveats: Several hundred expanded graft clones reportedly were the source of alpha-beta T cells about two months after transplant.

Preparing the TCRbeta library involved the use of unique molecular identifiers. MiXCR, applied by TCRdb to the PCR reads, yields one record per CDR3 protein. The sample has hundreds of thousands of distinct CDR3 sequences; around 9.2% are singletons. Germline V gene lookup returns CDR1 LNHNV and CDR2 YYDKDF (reference sequence). Trimming took off 0 bases at V and 5 bases at J, with 12 bases between the two ends. The CDR3 length is 15 residues. This clonotype was seen a handful of times. Its antigen is unknown. The starting material was PBMCs, mostly from graft donor cells, obtained 360 days after TCRalphabeta/CD19-depleted stem cell transplant. The rearrangement links TRBV15 to TRBJ2-3; D ambiguous. The receptor was derived from a male patient under 10 years old who had a stem cell transplant for acute myeloid leukemia, so the T cells may come from the graft donor. CDR3 region: CATSRDPGVGDTQYF. As DNA, the CDR3 is TGTGCCACCAGCAGAGACCCCGGTGTTGGAGATACGCAGTATTTT.